The next 14 T cell receptor gamma chains were all read from a single sample in a study of gamma delta lymphoproliferative disorders and STAT genes. Genomic DNA from isolated PBMCs served as the sequencing template. TCRdb called clones from the multiplex PCR reads again using CATT. The sample comprises around 2,500 gamma-chain clones, roughly 19% of which are singletons, and around 50% rests with the top ten. Sample: blood. The receptors stem from a human donor with gamma-delta T-cell large granular lymphocyte leukemia.

A remark on this clone: A read error may explain this, as a much larger clone is one base away. This rearrangement joins TRGV8 to TRGJ1 or TRGJ2. Matching the DNA to germline supplied the J gene, which TCRdb does not give. The length of the CDR3 is 12 residues. V dropped 3 bases and J dropped 3; count of bases not matched to a gene: 2. Germline V CDR1 and CDR2: VENAVY, YDSYNSRV. Here the CDR3 reads CATWDAYYKKLF. The CDR3 DNA reads as TGTGCCACCTGGGATGCTTATTATAAGAAACTCTTT.

On this clone itself: This may be a read error: a much more frequent sequence differs by one nucleotide. The chain uses TRGV4 and TRGJP2. The J gene, missing from TCRdb, was assigned here through DNA to germline matching. Germline CDR1 EGSTGY, CDR2 YDSYTSSV. The CDR3 is made up of 17 amino acids. The junction had 12 bases not matched to a gene; V was cut back by 5 bases and J by 0 bases. CDR3 DNA: TGTGCCACCTGGGGCGGCACCCTATATAGTAGTGATTGGATCAAGACGTTT. Encoded protein: CATWGGTLYSSDWIKTF.

The genes are TRGV5 and TRGJ1 or TRGJ2. Since TCRdb gives no J gene, matching the DNA to germline was used here to assign it. The V segment lost 3 bases and the J segment 2 bases; nucleotides outside the gene matches: 1. Germline V lookup: CDR1 VINAFY, CDR2 YDVSNSKD. This CDR3 has 12 amino acids. CDR3 sequence (DNA): TGTGCCACCTGGGACGATTATTATAAGAAACTCTTT. As protein: CATWDDYYKKLF.

In regard to this clone: The DNA is left out, because the CDR3 cannot be placed on it with certainty; the CDR3 is given as TCRdb lists it. The V gene was identified as TRGV2, while no J gene was called. In germline, CDR1 is EGSNGY, CDR2 YDSYNSKV. The CDR3 spans 20 amino acids, including both terminal residues. CDR3 in amino acids: CATWDVGIIIRNSLAVEQHF.

With respect to this clone: Translating the DNA gives a protein that differs from the TCRdb entry at residue 8; the protein shown here is that DNA translation. The chain recombines TRGV2 with TRGJ1 or TRGJ2. The J gene was missing in TCRdb and was found by matching the end of the DNA to germline. The V gene end was trimmed by 0 bases and the J gene end by 6 bases; junction bases not matched to a gene: 5. The CDR3 length is 13 residues. CDR1 is EGSNGY and CDR2 is YDSYNSKV in the germline V gene. The CDR3 reads CATWDGPCYKKLF. The CDR3 region has the DNA TGTGCCACCTGGGACGGGCCTTGTTATAAGAAACTCTTT.

About this clone: This specimen includes other DNA sequences encoding the same CDR3. This chain connects TRGV2 to TRGJ1 or TRGJ2. In the absence of a J gene in TCRdb, the DNA was matched to germline to assign it here. The junction had 6 bases not matched to a gene; V was cut back by 0 bases and J by 4 bases. The CDR3 has 14 amino acids. Germline CDR1 EGSNGY, CDR2 YDSYNSKV. CDR3 nucleotide sequence: TGTGCCACCTGGGACGGGCTCGGGTATTATAAGAAACTCTTT. Translating it yields CATWDGLGYYKKLF.

This clone was counted a few times. The chain is built from TRGV2 and TRGJ1 or TRGJ2. The J gene was missing in TCRdb and was found by matching the end of the DNA to germline. The trim removed 0 bases at V and 7 bases at J, leaving 3 bases unmatched. The CDR3 sequence is 12 residues long. Germline CDR1 is EGSNGY and CDR2 is YDSYNSKV. As DNA, the CDR3 is TGTGCCACCTGGGACGGGCAGTATAAGAAACTCTTT. This encodes CATWDGQYKKLF.

The rearrangement joins TRGV8 to TRGJ1 or TRGJ2. Since TCRdb gives no J gene, matching the DNA to germline was used here to assign it. The V gene's germline CDR1 is VENAVY and CDR2 YDSYNSRV. V trimming: 6 bases; J trimming: 2 bases; junction bases outside the gene matches: 7. The CDR3 consists of 13 residues. As DNA, the CDR3 is TGTGCCACCTGGTATGCGGATTATTATAAGAAACTCTTT. This codes for CATWYADYYKKLF.

A remark on this clone: Other DNA sequences in this specimen translate into the identical CDR3. The chain carries TRGV2 and TRGJ1 or TRGJ2. TCRdb lists no J gene, so it was determined here by aligning the DNA to germline. This CDR3 contains 13 residues. Germline CDR1 reads EGSNGY; CDR2 reads YDSYNSKV. V was clipped by 0 bases and J by 7 bases; unmatched bases: 6. The CDR3 spells CATWDGPRYKKLF. CDR3 DNA: TGTGCCACCTGGGACGGGCCCCGGTATAAGAAACTCTTT.

This clone is medium-sized (0.01 to 0.1%) by share. V gene TRGV10 combines with J gene TRGJ1 or TRGJ2. The J gene, left out of TCRdb, was set here by checking the DNA against germline. TRGV10 is reported as an ORF; its role is uncertain. CDR3 length: 14 residues. With 8 bases clipped from V and 2 bases from J, the junction kept 10 bases outside the gene matches. This CDR3 is CAAWDYKDYYKKLF. CDR3 nucleotide sequence: TGTGCTGCGTGGGATTATAAGGATTATTATAAGAAACTCTTT.

This clone showed up just a few times. V is TRGV9 and J is TRGJ1 or TRGJ2. No J gene is reported in TCRdb; it was inferred here by comparing the DNA with germline. The germline CDR1 and CDR2 sequences are GITISATS and ISYDGTV (reference sequence). The CDR3 spans 12 residues. V lost 0 bases to trimming and J lost 5 bases; unmatched junction nucleotides: 1. The CDR3 region is CALWEVHYKKLF. CDR3 bases: TGTGCCTTGTGGGAGGTGCATTATAAGAAACTCTTT.

The chain recombines TRGV9 with TRGJ1 or TRGJ2. No J gene was available from TCRdb, and it was assigned here by a germline match of the DNA. The V segment lost 0 bases and the J segment 4 bases; nucleotides outside the gene matches: 3. Germline lookup yields CDR1 GITISATS and CDR2 ISYDGTV (reference sequence). This CDR3 has 13 amino acids. The CDR3 region has the DNA TGTGCCTTGTGGGAGGTGCAGTATTATAAGAAACTCTTT. This gives the protein CALWEVQYYKKLF.

As to this clone: This clone may be a read error of a much larger clone one base away. This rearrangement joins TRGV8 to TRGJ1 or TRGJ2. Here the J gene came from matching the DNA to germline, since TCRdb omits it. J gave up 2 bases and V 5 bases, and 3 bases lay outside the gene matches. The CDR3 extends over 12 amino acids. CDR1 is VENAVY, CDR2 YDSYNSRV, per germline. In nucleotides, the CDR3 is TGTGCCACCTGGGGCCATTATTATAAGAAACTCTTT. Protein: CATWGHYYKKLF.

A remark on this clone: The sample holds other DNA sequences that translate to the same CDR3. The CDR3 sequence: CATWDGAYYKKLF. The CDR3 bases are TGTGCCACCTGGGATGGCGCTTATTATAAGAAACTCTTT. The V and J genes are TRGV4 and TRGJ1 or TRGJ2. TCRdb lists no J gene, so it was determined here by aligning the DNA to germline. The CDR3 runs to 13 residues. V gave up 1 base and J gave up 3 bases; unmatched junction bases: 3. The V gene's germline CDR1 is EGSTGY and CDR2 YDSYTSSV.